This TCR beta chain emerged from a study of blood T cell repertoires in COVID-19. In the study's own analysis: Reference gene primer amplification gave estimated nucleated cell counts. Clones were sequenced by immunoSEQ multiplex PCR, and TCRdb holds only the in-frame ones, with some missing. That table furnishes V, J and clone size, whereas the DNA furnished D and trimming. The profile shows approximately 260,000 clones, 88% of them singletons. Seattle-derived patients entered the study during active infection and were followed longitudinally. What was sequenced was peripheral blood. The clonotype originates from a woman in her 70s with COVID-19, enrolled during active disease.

The CDR3 bases are TGTGCCAGTAGTATCCTCCGAGGCCTCAATCAGCCCCAGCATTTT. It yields the protein CASSILRGLNQPQHF. The genes are TRBV19 and TRBJ1-5; D remains ambiguous. Germline V lookup: CDR1 LNHDA, CDR2 SQIVND (reference sequence). V was trimmed by 3 bases and J by 3 bases, leaving 12 bases between them. The CDR3 extends over 15 amino acids.